The 25 T cell receptor beta chains presented below share a single source sample, sequenced in a study of cytotoxic CD8 clonotypes in ibrutinib-treated CLL. Assay used: immunoSEQ multiplex PCR; TCRdb lists only in-frame clones, some missing. The sample has 13,000 to 15,000 clones, more than 45% seen once. The source material was PBMCs, sampled at a roughly 25-month disease-progression time point, from a patient treated with ibrutinib. These receptor sequences come from a human donor with chronic lymphocytic leukemia.

The rearrangement links TRBV2 to TRBJ2-1; D gene ambiguous. V dropped 5 bases and J dropped 8 bases, with 4 bases sitting between them. The germline CDR1 and CDR2 sequences are SNHLY and FYNNEI. The CDR3 covers 10 residues. CDR3 protein: CASSSDEQFF. CDR3 DNA: TGTGCCAGCAGTAGCGATGAGCAGTTCTTC.

The chain combines TRBV19 with TRBJ1-5; D remains ambiguous. Germline CDR1 and CDR2: LNHDA and SQIVND (reference sequence). V dropped 10 bases and J dropped 0 bases, with 7 bases sitting between them. There are 12 residues in the CDR3. The CDR3 sequence is CATRVSNQPQHF. CDR3 bases: TGTGCCACAAGGGTTAGCAATCAGCCCCAGCATTTT.

This clone was found a few times. The chain has TRBV7-9 and TRBJ2-7; 13 bases fit TRBD2. V shed 4 bases and J 3 bases; nucleotides not matched to a gene: 9. The CDR3 extends over 17 amino acids. Germline V gives CDR1 SEHNR, CDR2 FQNEAQ (reference sequence). Here the CDR3 reads CASSSTSGGLADYEQYF. CDR3 sequence (DNA): TGTGCCAGCAGCTCGACTAGCGGGGGGCTCGCCGACTACGAGCAGTACTTC.

This chain uses TRBV5-6 with TRBJ1-6; no firm D call. V was trimmed by 0 bases and J by 7 bases, leaving 2 bases between them. Germline V CDR1 and CDR2: SGHDT, YYEEEE. This CDR3 spans 12 amino acids. The CDR3 coding sequence is TGTGCCAGCAGCTTGGTAAATTCACCCCTCCACTTT. Its translation: CASSLVNSPLHF.

This clone was observed a few times. The germline gene is not matched at one end of the junction; a read error may be the cause. This chain uses TRBV27 with TRBJ2-2; no reliable D call. Germline lookup yields CDR1 MNHEY and CDR2 SMNVEV (reference sequence). CDR3 length equals 14 residues. The CDR3 reads CASSRVGNAGELFF. The CDR3 DNA is TGTGCCAGCAGCCGAGTAGGGAACGCCGGGGAGCTGTTTTTT.

The rearrangement joins TRBV10-2 to TRBJ2-1; 10 bases map to TRBD2. V trimming: 8 bases; J trimming: 4 bases; junction bases outside the gene matches: 2. This CDR3 is built from 13 residues. Germline V lookup: CDR1 WSHSY, CDR2 SAAADI. CDR3 sequence: CASGTSEYNEQFF. The CDR3, as DNA: TGCGCCAGCGGGACTAGCGAGTACAATGAGCAGTTCTTC.

The chain joins TRBV11-2 to TRBJ1-2; no clear D. Germline V gene data show CDR1 as SGHAT and CDR2 as FQNNGV. Trimming took 6 bases from V and 8 from J, leaving 13 bases between them. There are 12 residues in the CDR3. The CDR3 DNA sequence: TGTGCCAGCAGTCCACCCCAAGGAGGCTACACCTTC. Translation gives CASSPPQGGYTF.

This chain links TRBV9 with TRBJ1-6; a possible D gene is TRBD1 (5 bases). The CDR3 length is 14 residues. Per the germline V gene, CDR1 is SGDLS and CDR2 is YYNGEE. The V and J ends lost 4 bases and 9 bases respectively, with 14 bases between them. CDR3 nucleotide sequence: TGTGCCAGCAGCCCAGGGATTATTAGTTCACCCCTCCACTTT. Translating gives CASSPGIISSPLHF.

This clone was recorded only once. The gene calls are TRBV11-2 and TRBJ1-5; 9 positions match TRBD1. Germline CDR1 and CDR2: SGHAT and FQNNGV. The CDR3 has 17 residues. Unmatched junction bases numbered 9, after V lost 1 base and J lost 5 bases. The CDR3 DNA follows: TGTGCCAGCAGCTTAGTTAGTACAGGGGGCTGGGATCAGCCCCAGCATTTT. Its translation is CASSLVSTGGWDQPQHF.

J is TRBJ2-7 and V is TRBV13, with 10 nucleotides matching TRBD1. J lost 3 bases, V lost 4 bases, and 6 bases had no gene match. The length of the CDR3 is 15 residues. CDR1 and CDR2 (germline): PRHDT, FYEKMQ (reference sequence). The CDR3 DNA follows: TGTGCCAGCAGCTCATCCGGGACAGGGGTCTACGAGCAGTACTTC. Amino acids: CASSSSGTGVYEQYF.

This clone is medium-sized by share. V usage is TRBV7-9 and J usage is TRBJ1-2; D possibly corresponds to TRBD1 (6 bases). CDR3 length equals 15 residues. CDR1 is SEHNR, CDR2 FQNEAQ, per germline (reference sequence). V lost 4 bases to trimming and J lost 4 bases, with 16 bases between them. This chain's CDR3 is CASSSRDIPFYGYTF. As DNA, the CDR3 is TGTGCCAGCAGCTCCCGGGACATACCCTTCTATGGCTACACCTTC.

This chain links TRBV7-9 with TRBJ1-4, with 7 bases matching TRBD1. Germline V gene lookup returns CDR1 SEHNR and CDR2 FQNEAQ (reference sequence). After removal of 3 bases from V and 3 bases from J, the junction contained 10 bases not matched to a gene. This CDR3 is 17 amino acids long. The CDR3 DNA is TGTGCCAGCAGCTTCCGCCCGAGGGGGCGGTCTAATGAAAAACTGTTTTTT. Translated, it gives CASSFRPRGRSNEKLFF. The full variable domain, with the rest looked up from reference TRBV7-9 and TRBJ1-4, is DTGVSQNPRHKITKRGQNVTFRCDPISEHNRLYWYRQTLGQGPEFLTYFQNEAQLEKSRLLSDRFSAERPKGSFSTLEIQRTEQGDSAMYLCASSFRPRGRSNEKLFFGSGTQLSVL.

The J gene is TRBJ1-1, the V gene TRBV19; TRBD1 matches 12 bases. The germline V gene encodes CDR1 LNHDA and CDR2 SQIVND (reference sequence). There are 17 residues in the CDR3. Losses at the gene ends were 4 bases for V and 4 bases for J; bases not matched to a gene: 10. In DNA, the CDR3 is TGTGCCAGTAGTAATCGGGGGACAGGGGGCCAGGGCACTGAAGCTTTCTTT. Translation gives CASSNRGTGGQGTEAFF.

This clone showed up many times. The gene calls are TRBV7-6 and TRBJ1-5; D might be TRBD1 (5 bases). The V and J ends lost 1 base and 2 bases respectively, with 6 bases between them. Germline CDR1 and CDR2: SGHVS and FNYEAQ. This CDR3 has 14 amino acids. CDR3 protein: CASSLGGGNQPQHF. The CDR3 coding sequence is TGTGCCAGCAGCTTAGGAGGGGGCAATCAGCCCCAGCATTTT.

This clone has only a few counts. The V and J genes are TRBV2 and TRBJ2-1, with D unresolved. This CDR3 spans 12 amino acids. Germline V gene lookup returns CDR1 SNHLY and CDR2 FYNNEI. Trimming took off 5 bases at V and 4 bases at J, with 6 bases between the two ends. In DNA, the CDR3 is TGTGCCAGCAGTAAAGGATACAATGAGCAGTTCTTC. Protein sequence: CASSKGYNEQFF.

This clone was observed once. A far larger clone differs by one base, so this is likely a read error. This chain links TRBV5-1 with TRBJ2-7; D possibly corresponds to TRBD2 (5 bases). Germline CDR1 is SGHRS and CDR2 is YFSETQ. The V end lost 2 bases, the J end lost 5 bases, and 11 bases lay between the germline ends. The CDR3 length is 13 residues. The CDR3 sequence: CASSFGVRNEQYF. As DNA, the CDR3 is TGCGCCAGCAGCTTCGGGGTGAGGAACGAGCAGTACTTC.

This clone was seen a handful of times. The chain is built from TRBV9 and TRBJ1-3, with D unresolved. Germline assignment: CDR1 SGDLS and CDR2 YYNGEE. V was cut by 0 bases and J by 1 base, with 17 bases left in between. The CDR3 totals 18 residues. CDR3 protein: CASSVVPSEAGSGNTIYF. The CDR3 nucleotides are TGTGCCAGCAGCGTAGTCCCCTCGGAGGCGGGTTCTGGAAACACCATATATTTT.

This clone was counted a few times. This chain joins TRBV30 and TRBJ1-6; D remains unclear. CDR1 and CDR2 from the germline V gene are GTSNPN and SVGIG (reference sequence). CDR3 length equals 9 residues. With 8 bases removed from V and 13 bases from J, the gap between germline ends came to 9 bases. The CDR3 sequence is CAGSWPLHF. DNA of the CDR3: TGTGCCGGATCATGGCCCCTCCACTTT. Full variable domain (rest looked up from reference TRBV30 and TRBJ1-6): SQTIHQWPATLVQPVGSPLSLECTVEGTSNPNLYWYRQAAGRGLQLLFYSVGIGQISSEVPQNLSASRPQDRQFILSSKKLLLSDSGFYLCAGSWPLHFGNGTRLTVT.

This clone was seen a handful of times. The J gene is TRBJ1-2, the V gene TRBV5-4; weak D call: TRBD1 (5 bases). The CDR3 is 12 amino acids. Germline lookup yields CDR1 SGHNT and CDR2 YYREEE (reference sequence). The V end was cut by 9 bases, the J end by 7 bases, with 16 bases between. The chain's CDR3 is CATTRQGGGYTF. The CDR3 nucleotides read TGTGCCACCACCCGGCAGGGAGGTGGCTACACCTTC.

The CDR3 region is CASSDPKRDFYEQYF. The CDR3 DNA reads as TGCGCCAGCAGTGACCCTAAACGGGACTTCTACGAGCAGTACTTC. The chain is built from TRBV10-2 and TRBJ2-7; tentative D call: TRBD2 (6 bases). The CDR3 contains 15 residues. CDR1 is WSHSY, CDR2 SAAADI, per germline. Trimming pared 3 bases from V and 3 bases from J, leaving 15 bases between.

This clone was counted between two and nine times. The J gene is TRBJ2-7, the V gene TRBV11-2; tentatively, D is TRBD1 (5 bases). This CDR3 region has 15 residues. Trimming removed 5 bases at V and 2 bases at J, with 16 bases between. Germline lookup yields CDR1 SGHAT and CDR2 FQNNGV. The CDR3 region has the DNA TGTGCCAGCAGCACTCAGAGTTACAGGCCCTACGAGCAGTACTTC. As protein: CASSTQSYRPYEQYF.

This clone occurred a few times. The rearrangement uses TRBV9 and TRBJ2-1; 10 bases line up with TRBD2. V lost 3 bases and J lost 2; bases outside the gene matches: 2. Germline-derived CDR1 and CDR2 are SGDLS and YYNGEE. The CDR3 length is 15 residues. CDR3 in amino acids: CASSGGLAAYNEQFF. The CDR3 DNA reads TGTGCCAGCAGCGGCGGACTAGCGGCCTACAATGAGCAGTTCTTC.

The chain is built from TRBV10-1 and TRBJ2-1; D may match TRBD1 or TRBD2 (5 bases each). V gave up 2 bases and J gave up 9 bases, with 8 bases separating them. Germline lookup yields CDR1 WNHNN and CDR2 SYGVQD (reference sequence). This CDR3 has 12 residues. The CDR3 nucleotides are TGCGCCAGCAGTGAGCCGGGGACTGAGCAGTTCTTC. Its protein product is CASSEPGTEQFF.

This chain joins TRBV9 and TRBJ1-1; 8 bases map to TRBD1. Germline trimming cut 4 bases from V and 12 bases from J; bases unmatched to any gene: 8. The CDR3 sequence is 12 residues long. Germline V gene lookup returns CDR1 SGDLS and CDR2 YYNGEE. The DNA of the CDR3 is TGTGCCAGCAGCCTACAGGGGGTTGAGACTTTCTTT. It is translated as CASSLQGVETFF.

This clone is medium-sized by share. Additional DNA sequences in this sample encode the identical CDR3. This sequence joins TRBV7-8 and TRBJ1-1, with D perhaps TRBD1 (6 bases). The CDR3 is 14 residues long. V lost 3 bases and J lost 0, with 8 bases in between. The germline V gene has CDR1 SGHVS and CDR2 FQNEAQ. The CDR3 loop reads CASSFGQMNTEAFF. In DNA, the CDR3 is TGTGCCAGCAGCTTCGGACAGATGAACACTGAAGCTTTCTTT.